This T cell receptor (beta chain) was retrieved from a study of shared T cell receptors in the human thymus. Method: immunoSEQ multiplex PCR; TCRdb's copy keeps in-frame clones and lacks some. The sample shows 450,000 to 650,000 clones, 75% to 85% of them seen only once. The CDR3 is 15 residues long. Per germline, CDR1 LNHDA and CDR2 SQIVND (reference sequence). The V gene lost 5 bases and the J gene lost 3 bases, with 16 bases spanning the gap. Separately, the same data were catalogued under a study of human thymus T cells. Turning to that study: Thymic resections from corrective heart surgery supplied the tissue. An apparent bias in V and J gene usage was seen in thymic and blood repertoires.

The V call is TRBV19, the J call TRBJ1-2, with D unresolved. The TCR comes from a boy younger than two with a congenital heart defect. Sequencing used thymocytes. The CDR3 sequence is CASSPAHQRHYGYTF. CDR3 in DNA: TGTGCCAGTAGTCCCGCCCATCAGCGACACTATGGCTACACCTTC.